These 16 T cell receptor beta chains originate from one sample sequenced in a study of beta chain features in type 1 diabetes. The study reverse transcribed the entire isolated RNA, so it sequenced expressed TCRB transcripts. Produced via immunoSEQ multiplex PCR; TCRdb's table is partial and in-frame only. The sample carries under 300,000 clones, less than 35% recorded once. The sequenced material came from central memory CD4+ T cells from blood. All receptors derive from a man aged 30-40 years in good health.

V usage is TRBV5-1 and J usage is TRBJ2-7; perhaps TRBD2 as D (5 bases). With 5 bases removed from V and 5 bases from J, the gap between germline ends came to 17 bases. CDR1 is SGHRS, CDR2 YFSETQ, per germline. The CDR3 is 14 residues long. The CDR3 reads CASSSRASDDEQYF. In DNA, the CDR3 is TGCGCCAGCAGTTCGCGGGCATCGGACGACGAGCAGTACTTC.

This clone was recorded many times. An end of the junction differs from the germline gene, which may be a read error. The chain is built from TRBV29-1 and TRBJ2-1; the D gene is possibly TRBD2 (6 bases). The CDR3 sequence is 11 residues long. Germline V gives CDR1 SQVTM, CDR2 ANQGSEA. CDR3 in amino acids: CSVEDGSGQFF. CDR3 sequence (DNA): TGCAGCGTAGAAGACGGGAGCGGGCAGTTCTTC.

This clone was counted at least ten times. The identical CDR3 is also encoded by other nucleotide sequences in the sample. The chain is built from TRBV4-3 and TRBJ2-5, with a possible D match to TRBD1 (5 bases). The CDR3 is 14 residues long. Germline loops: CDR1 LGHNA, CDR2 YSLEER. Trimming pared 0 bases from V and 5 bases from J, leaving 10 bases between. In nucleotides, the CDR3 is TGCGCCAGCAGCCAAGAAGGACACGGCGAGACCCAGTACTTC. Encoded protein: CASSQEGHGETQYF.

The rearrangement links TRBV5-1 to TRBJ1-6; 7 bases are shared with TRBD1. This CDR3 is 13 amino acids long. Germline CDR1 and CDR2: SGHRS and YFSETQ. J gave up 7 bases and V 4 bases, and 2 bases lay outside the gene matches. CDR3 region: CASSGTENSPLHF. As DNA, the CDR3 is TGCGCCAGCAGCGGGACAGAGAATTCACCCCTCCACTTT.

This clone showed up just a few times. The CDR3 DNA reads TGCAGCGTGGGGCGGACAGGGACCTACGAGCAGTACTTC. Protein sequence: CSVGRTGTYEQYF. The rearrangement joins TRBV29-1 to TRBJ2-7, with TRBD1 identical over 8 bases. The ends lost 6 bases at V and 2 bases at J; junction bases unmatched: 6. CDR3 length equals 13 residues. Germline-derived CDR1 and CDR2 are SQVTM and ANQGSEA.

This clone was recorded at least ten times. This chain joins TRBV10-3 and TRBJ2-5; 7 positions match TRBD2. CDR1 and CDR2 (germline): ENHRY, SYGVKD. The length of the CDR3 is 16 residues. V shed 3 bases, J shed 4 bases, and the junction held 11 bases outside the gene matches. This CDR3 is CAISDPWAGAGETQYF. CDR3 coding DNA: TGTGCCATCAGTGATCCCTGGGCGGGAGCGGGAGAGACCCAGTACTTC.

The J gene is TRBJ2-7, the V gene TRBV29-1; 7 nucleotides match TRBD2. From germline, CDR1 is SQVTM and CDR2 ANQGSEA. The CDR3 runs to 13 residues. V shed 7 bases and J 4 bases; nucleotides not matched to a gene: 10. The CDR3 DNA reads TGCAGCGCGGCCGGGGGGAAAAATTACGAGCAGTACTTC. It encodes CSAAGGKNYEQYF.

A few counts support this clone. The genes are TRBV5-1 and TRBJ2-7, with 8 bases matching TRBD2. V was pared by 1 base and J by 3 bases, with 3 bases of the junction left unmatched. This CDR3 contains 14 residues. Per the germline V gene, CDR1 is SGHRS and CDR2 is YFSETQ. Here the CDR3 reads CASSLQTSDYEQYF. Written as DNA, the CDR3 is TGCGCCAGCAGCTTGCAGACTAGCGACTACGAGCAGTACTTC.

The CDR3 spells CAWSVQEEQFF. The CDR3 DNA is TGTGCCTGGAGTGTACAAGAAGAGCAGTTCTTC. This chain connects TRBV30 to TRBJ2-1; no reliable D call. There are 11 residues in the CDR3. The germline CDR1 and CDR2 sequences are GTSNPN and SVGIG (reference sequence). Trimming removed 0 bases at V and 10 bases at J, with 7 bases between.

This chain joins TRBV6-6 and TRBJ2-3; no clear D gene. The length of the CDR3 is 12 residues. Germline V gene data show CDR1 as MNHNY and CDR2 as SVGAGI (reference sequence). The ends were cut back, 2 bases at V and 7 bases at J, with 7 bases in the middle. The CDR3 spells CASSYAGYTQYF. The CDR3 nucleotides are TGTGCCAGCAGTTACGCTGGTTATACGCAGTATTTT.

The chain combines TRBV7-9 with TRBJ2-2, with D uncertain. Trimming removed 5 bases at V and 6 bases at J, with 7 bases between. The length of the CDR3 is 12 residues. CDR1 is SEHNR, CDR2 FQNEAQ, per germline (reference sequence). CDR3 loop: CASSRDPGELFF. The CDR3 nucleotides read TGTGCCAGCAGCAGGGATCCCGGGGAGCTGTTTTTT.

The chain combines TRBV6-5 with TRBJ2-7; D is unresolved. The CDR3 loop spans 11 amino acids. Trimming cost V 8 bases and J 2 bases, with 7 bases left between them. Germline V gives CDR1 MNHEY, CDR2 SVGAGI. The CDR3 protein is CASRNTYEQYF. CDR3 sequence (DNA): TGTGCCAGCCGCAATACCTACGAGCAGTACTTC.

This clone came up many times. The chain couples TRBV7-2 to TRBJ2-7; D is ambiguous. The CDR3 consists of 15 residues. Germline-derived CDR1 and CDR2 are SGHTA and FQGNSA. V was pared by 3 bases and J by 6 bases, with 18 bases between. CDR3 sequence (DNA): TGTGCCAGCAGCTTGCGGAACGACATGGTGGGCGAGCAGTACTTC. Protein: CASSLRNDMVGEQYF. Full variable domain (outside the CDR3, taken from reference TRBV7-2 and TRBJ2-7): GAGVSQSPSNKVTEKGKDVELRCDPISGHTALYWYRQSLGQGLEFLIYFQGNSAPDKSGLPSDRFSAERTGGSVSTLTIQRTQQEDSAVYLCASSLRNDMVGEQYFGPGTRLTVT.

The chain is built from TRBV14 and TRBJ2-6; D is ambiguous. Germline lookup yields CDR1 SGHDN and CDR2 FVKESK. The CDR3 sequence is 16 residues long. V dropped 1 base and J dropped 4 bases, with 11 bases sitting between them. CDR3 coding DNA: TGTGCCAGCAGCCAAGGAGCAATGCTAGGGGCCAACGTCCTGACTTTC. Translation gives CASSQGAMLGANVLTF.

V is TRBV7-2 and J is TRBJ2-2; no firm D call. V was shortened by 5 bases and J by 0 bases, with 10 bases between the two germline ends. The V gene's germline CDR1 is SGHTA and CDR2 FQGNSA. The CDR3 totals 15 residues. The CDR3 protein is CASSPLGTNTGELFF. As DNA, the CDR3 is TGTGCCAGCAGCCCCCTGGGGACGAACACCGGGGAGCTGTTTTTT.

This sequence joins TRBV19 and TRBJ2-7; a possible D gene is TRBD2 (6 bases). This CDR3 is built from 15 residues. Germline V gene lookup returns CDR1 LNHDA and CDR2 SQIVND (reference sequence). Trimming took 5 bases from V and 4 from J, leaving 18 bases between them. The DNA of the CDR3 is TGTGCCAGTAGTCCCGGGGCAGGGAGGCGGTACGAGCAGTACTTC. It yields the protein CASSPGAGRRYEQYF.